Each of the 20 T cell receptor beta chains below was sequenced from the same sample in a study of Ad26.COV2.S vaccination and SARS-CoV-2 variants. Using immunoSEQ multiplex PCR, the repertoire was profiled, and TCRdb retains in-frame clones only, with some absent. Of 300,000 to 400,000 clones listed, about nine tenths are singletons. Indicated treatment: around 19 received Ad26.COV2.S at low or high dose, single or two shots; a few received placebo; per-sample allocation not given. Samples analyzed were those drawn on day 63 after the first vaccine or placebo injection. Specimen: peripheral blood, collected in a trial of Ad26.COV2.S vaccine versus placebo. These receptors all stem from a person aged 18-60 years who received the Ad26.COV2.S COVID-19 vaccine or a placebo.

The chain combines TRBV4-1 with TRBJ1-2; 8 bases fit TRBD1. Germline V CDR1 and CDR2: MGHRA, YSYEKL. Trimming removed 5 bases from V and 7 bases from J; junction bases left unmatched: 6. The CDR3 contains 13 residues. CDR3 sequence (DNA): TGCGCCAGCAGCGAGGACAGGGCGAGTGGCTACACCTTC. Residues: CASSEDRASGYTF.

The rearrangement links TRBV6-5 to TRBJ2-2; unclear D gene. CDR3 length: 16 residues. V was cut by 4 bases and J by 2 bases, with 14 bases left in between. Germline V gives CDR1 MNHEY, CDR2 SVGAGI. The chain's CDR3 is CASSSPGRLNTGELFF. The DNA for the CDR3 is TGTGCCAGCAGTTCCCCCGGGCGTCTAAACACCGGGGAGCTGTTTTTT.

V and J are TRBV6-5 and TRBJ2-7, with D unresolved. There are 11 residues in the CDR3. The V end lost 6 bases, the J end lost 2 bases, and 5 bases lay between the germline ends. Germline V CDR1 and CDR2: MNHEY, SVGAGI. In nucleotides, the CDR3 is TGTGCCAGCAGGTCCGCCTACGAGCAGTACTTC. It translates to CASRSAYEQYF.

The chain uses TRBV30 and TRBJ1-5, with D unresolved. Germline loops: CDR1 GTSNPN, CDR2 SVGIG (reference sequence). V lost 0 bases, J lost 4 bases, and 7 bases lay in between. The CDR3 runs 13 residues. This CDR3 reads CAWSVTVNQPQHF. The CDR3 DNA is TGTGCCTGGAGTGTCACCGTAAATCAGCCCCAGCATTTT.

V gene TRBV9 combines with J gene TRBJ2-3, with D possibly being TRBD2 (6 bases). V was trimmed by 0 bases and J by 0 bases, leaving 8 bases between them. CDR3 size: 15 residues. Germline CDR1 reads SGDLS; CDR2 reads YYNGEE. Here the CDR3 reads CASSVDSGSTDTQYF. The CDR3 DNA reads TGTGCCAGCAGCGTAGATAGCGGTAGCACAGATACGCAGTATTTT.

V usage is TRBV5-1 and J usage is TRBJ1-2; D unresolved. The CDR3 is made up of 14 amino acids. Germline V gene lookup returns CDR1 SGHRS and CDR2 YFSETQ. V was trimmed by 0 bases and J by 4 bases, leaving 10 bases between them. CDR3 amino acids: CASSLAPDTYGYTF. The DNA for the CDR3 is TGCGCCAGCAGCTTGGCGCCCGACACCTATGGCTACACCTTC. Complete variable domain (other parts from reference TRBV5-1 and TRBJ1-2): KAGVTQTPRYLIKTRGQQVTLSCSPISGHRSVSWYQQTPGQGLQFLFEYFSETQRNKGNFPGRFSGRQFSNSRSEMNVSTLELGDSALYLCASSLAPDTYGYTFGSGTRLTVV.

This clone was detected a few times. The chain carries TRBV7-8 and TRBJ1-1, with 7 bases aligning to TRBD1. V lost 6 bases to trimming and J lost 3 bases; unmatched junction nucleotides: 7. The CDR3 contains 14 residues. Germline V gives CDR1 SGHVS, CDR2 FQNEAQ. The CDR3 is CASSQTGRDTEAFF. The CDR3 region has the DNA TGTGCCAGCAGTCAGACAGGGCGGGACACTGAAGCTTTCTTT.

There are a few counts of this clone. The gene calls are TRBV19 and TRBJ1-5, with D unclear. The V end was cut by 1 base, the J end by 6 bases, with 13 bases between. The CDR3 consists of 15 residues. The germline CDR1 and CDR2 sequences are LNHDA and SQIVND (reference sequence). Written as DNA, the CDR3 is TGTGCCAGTAGTATAGGTACAAGGAGGGTTCAGCCCCAGCATTTT. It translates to CASSIGTRRVQPQHF.

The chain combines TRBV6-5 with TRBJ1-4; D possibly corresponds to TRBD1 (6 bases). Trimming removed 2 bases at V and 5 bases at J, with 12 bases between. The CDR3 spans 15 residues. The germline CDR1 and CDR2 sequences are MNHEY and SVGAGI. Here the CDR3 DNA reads TGTGCCAGCAGTTACGGAGACAGGCGAAATGAAAAACTGTTTTTT. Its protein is CASSYGDRRNEKLFF.

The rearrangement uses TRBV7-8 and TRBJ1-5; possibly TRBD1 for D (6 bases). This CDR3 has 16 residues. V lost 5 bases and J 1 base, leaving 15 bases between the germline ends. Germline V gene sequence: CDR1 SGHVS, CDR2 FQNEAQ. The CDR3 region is CASSPFVQGSNQPQHF. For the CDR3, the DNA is TGTGCCAGCAGCCCCTTCGTTCAGGGGAGCAATCAGCCCCAGCATTTT.

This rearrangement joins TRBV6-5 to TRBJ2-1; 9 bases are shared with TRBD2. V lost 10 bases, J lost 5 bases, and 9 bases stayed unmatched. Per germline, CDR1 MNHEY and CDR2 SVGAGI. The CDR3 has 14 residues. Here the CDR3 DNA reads TGTGCCACCGTGAGGTCTAGCGGGGACAATGAGCAGTTCTTC. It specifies CATVRSSGDNEQFF.

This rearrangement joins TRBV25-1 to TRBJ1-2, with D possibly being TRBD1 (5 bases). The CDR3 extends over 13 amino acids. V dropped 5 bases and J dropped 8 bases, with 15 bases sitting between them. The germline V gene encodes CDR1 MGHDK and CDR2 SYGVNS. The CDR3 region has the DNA TGTGCCAGCAGTAGCCGTGGGGGGATCGGCTACACCTTC. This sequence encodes CASSSRGGIGYTF.

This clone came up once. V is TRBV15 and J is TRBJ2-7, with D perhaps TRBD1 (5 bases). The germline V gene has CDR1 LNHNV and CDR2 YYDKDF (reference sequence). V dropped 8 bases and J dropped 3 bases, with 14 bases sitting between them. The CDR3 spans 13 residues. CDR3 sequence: CATLAGPGYEQYF. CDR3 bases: TGTGCCACCCTGGCAGGGCCTGGCTACGAGCAGTACTTC.

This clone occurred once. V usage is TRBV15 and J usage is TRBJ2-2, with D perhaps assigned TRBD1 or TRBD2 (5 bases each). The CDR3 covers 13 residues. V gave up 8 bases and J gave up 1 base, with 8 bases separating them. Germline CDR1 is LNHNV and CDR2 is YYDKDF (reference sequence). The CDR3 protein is CATGDLNTGELFF. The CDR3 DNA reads TGTGCCACCGGGGACCTGAACACCGGGGAGCTGTTTTTT. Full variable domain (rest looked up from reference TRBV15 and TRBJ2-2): DAMVIQNPRYQVTQFGKPVTLSCSQTLNHNVMYWYQQKSSQAPKLLFHYYDKDFNNEADTPDNFQSRRPNTSFCFLDIRSPGLGDTAMYLCATGDLNTGELFFGEGSRLTVL.

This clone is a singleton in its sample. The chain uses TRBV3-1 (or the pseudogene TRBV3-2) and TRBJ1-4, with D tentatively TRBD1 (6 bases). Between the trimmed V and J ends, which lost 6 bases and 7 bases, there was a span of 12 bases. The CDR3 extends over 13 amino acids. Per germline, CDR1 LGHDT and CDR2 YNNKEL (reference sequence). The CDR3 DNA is TGTGCCAGCAGTCAACAGGGTGCTGAAAAACTGTTTTTT. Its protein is CASSQQGAEKLFF.

CDR3 in DNA: TGTGCCAGCAGCTTTGGACAGGGGGGAGCTGAAGCTTTCTTT. Protein sequence: CASSFGQGGAEAFF. The chain combines TRBV9 with TRBJ1-1; 10 positions match TRBD1. Losses at the gene ends were 4 bases for V and 6 bases for J; bases not matched to a gene: 6. CDR3 size: 14 residues. Germline CDR1 is SGDLS and CDR2 is YYNGEE.

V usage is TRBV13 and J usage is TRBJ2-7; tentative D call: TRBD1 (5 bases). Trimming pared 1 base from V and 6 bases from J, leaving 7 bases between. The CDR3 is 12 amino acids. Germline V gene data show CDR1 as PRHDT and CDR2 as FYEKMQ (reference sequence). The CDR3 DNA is TGTGCCAGCAGCTTAGCTACAGGCGAGCAGTACTTC. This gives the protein CASSLATGEQYF.

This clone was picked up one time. DNA of the CDR3: TGTGCCAGTAGTATAGCGCGGGGGAACACTGAAGCTTTCTTT. Translated: CASSIARGNTEAFF. The chain carries TRBV19 and TRBJ1-1, with unresolved D. V lost 1 base and J 1 base, leaving 7 bases between the germline ends. Germline V gives CDR1 LNHDA, CDR2 SQIVND (reference sequence). The CDR3 spans 14 residues.

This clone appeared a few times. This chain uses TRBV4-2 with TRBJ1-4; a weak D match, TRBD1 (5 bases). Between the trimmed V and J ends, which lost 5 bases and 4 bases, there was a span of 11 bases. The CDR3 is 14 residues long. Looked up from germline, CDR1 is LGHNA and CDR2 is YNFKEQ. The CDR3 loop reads CASSVKGVNEKLFF. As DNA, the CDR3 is TGTGCCAGCAGCGTAAAAGGGGTTAATGAAAAACTGTTTTTT.

The CDR3 DNA reads TGTGCCAGCAGTTACTCGATACAGGGAGGAAACACCATATATTTT. It codes for CASSYSIQGGNTIYF. The chain joins TRBV6-5 to TRBJ1-3; D is possibly TRBD1 (6 bases). Deletions cut 0 bases from V and 4 bases from J, with 10 bases between. The germline CDR1 and CDR2 sequences are MNHEY and SVGAGI. The CDR3 spans 15 residues.